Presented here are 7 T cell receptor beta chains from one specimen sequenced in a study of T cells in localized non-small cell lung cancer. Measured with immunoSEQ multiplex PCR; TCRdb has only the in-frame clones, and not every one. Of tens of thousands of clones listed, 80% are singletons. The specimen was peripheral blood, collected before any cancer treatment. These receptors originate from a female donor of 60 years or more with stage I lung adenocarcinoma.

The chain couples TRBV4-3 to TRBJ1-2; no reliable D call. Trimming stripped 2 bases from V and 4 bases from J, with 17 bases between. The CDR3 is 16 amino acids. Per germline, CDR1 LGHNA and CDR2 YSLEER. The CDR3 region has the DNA TGCGCCAGCAGCCAATACCTTCTGGGGAAGGGCTATGGCTACACCTTC. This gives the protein CASSQYLLGKGYGYTF.

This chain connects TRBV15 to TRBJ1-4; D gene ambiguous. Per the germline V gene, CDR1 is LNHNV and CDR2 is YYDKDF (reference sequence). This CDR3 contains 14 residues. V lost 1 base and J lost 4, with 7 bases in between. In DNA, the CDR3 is TGTGCCACCAGCAGAGCCCTAGATAATGAAAAACTGTTTTTT. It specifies CATSRALDNEKLFF.

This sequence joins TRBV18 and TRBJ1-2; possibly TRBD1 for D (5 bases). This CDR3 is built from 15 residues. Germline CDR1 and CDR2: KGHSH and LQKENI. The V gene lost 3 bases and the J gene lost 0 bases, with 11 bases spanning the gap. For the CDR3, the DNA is TGTGCCAGCTCACCCCCGCAAGGGGCTAACTATGGCTACACCTTC. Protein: CASSPPQGANYGYTF.

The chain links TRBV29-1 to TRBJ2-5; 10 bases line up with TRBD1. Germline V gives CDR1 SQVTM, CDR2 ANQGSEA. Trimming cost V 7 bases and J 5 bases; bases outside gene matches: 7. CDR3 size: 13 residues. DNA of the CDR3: TGCAGCGCGCTAGACAGGGGGCGCGAGACCCAGTACTTC. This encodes CSALDRGRETQYF.

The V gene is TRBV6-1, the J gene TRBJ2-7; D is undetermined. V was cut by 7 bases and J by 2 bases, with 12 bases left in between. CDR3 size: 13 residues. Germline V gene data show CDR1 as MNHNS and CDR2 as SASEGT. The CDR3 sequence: CASNGLSPYEQYF. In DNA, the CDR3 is TGTGCCAGCAACGGGCTCTCACCCTACGAGCAGTACTTC.

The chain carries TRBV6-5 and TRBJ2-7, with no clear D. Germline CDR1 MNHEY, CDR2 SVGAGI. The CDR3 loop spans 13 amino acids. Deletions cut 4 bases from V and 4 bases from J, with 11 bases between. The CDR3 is CASSSTDGYEQYF. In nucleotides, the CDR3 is TGTGCCAGCAGTTCCACCGACGGTTACGAGCAGTACTTC.

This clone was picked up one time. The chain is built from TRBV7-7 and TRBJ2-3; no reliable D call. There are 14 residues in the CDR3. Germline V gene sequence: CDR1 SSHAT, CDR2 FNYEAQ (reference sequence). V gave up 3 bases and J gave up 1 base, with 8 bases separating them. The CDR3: CASSLGLGTDTQYF. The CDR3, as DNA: TGTGCCAGCAGCTTGGGTCTGGGCACAGATACGCAGTATTTT.